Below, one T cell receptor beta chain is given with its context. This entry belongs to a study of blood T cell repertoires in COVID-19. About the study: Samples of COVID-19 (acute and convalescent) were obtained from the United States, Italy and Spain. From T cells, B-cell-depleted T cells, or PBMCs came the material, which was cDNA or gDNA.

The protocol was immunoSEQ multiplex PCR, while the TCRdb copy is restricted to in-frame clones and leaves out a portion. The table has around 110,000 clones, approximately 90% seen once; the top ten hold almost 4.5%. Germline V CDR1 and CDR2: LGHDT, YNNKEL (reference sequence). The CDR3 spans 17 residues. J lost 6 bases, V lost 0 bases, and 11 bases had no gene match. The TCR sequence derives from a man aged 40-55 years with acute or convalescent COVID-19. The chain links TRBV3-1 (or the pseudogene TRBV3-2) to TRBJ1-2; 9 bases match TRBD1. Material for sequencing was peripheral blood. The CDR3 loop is CASSQEGPLQGANGYTF. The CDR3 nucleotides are TGTGCCAGCAGCCAAGAGGGTCCCTTACAGGGGGCAAATGGCTACACCTTC.